A few counts support the clone carrying this T cell receptor (beta chain). This entry comes from a study of blood T cell repertoires in COVID-19. In the study overall: Specimens from acute and convalescent COVID-19 originated in the United States, Italy and Spain.

This CDR3 region has 15 residues. While infection was still active, Seattle patients were enrolled and then followed longitudinally. In the authors' workflow: Researchers report that nucleated cell counts were estimated from reference gene primer amplification. Here immunoSEQ multiplex PCR was the method, and the copy in TCRdb shows in-frame clones only, minus some. Clonal size and the V and J genes are those of that table, whereas D and trimming came from the DNA. The table includes around 140,000 clones, 65% to 85% detected once. Sequences were obtained from peripheral blood. J is TRBJ2-7 and V is TRBV21-1; the table's D call TRBD2 went unverified against the DNA. TRBV21-1 is designated a pseudogene. This clonotype was sampled from a man aged 25-45 years with COVID-19, enrolled during active disease. The CDR3 reads CASRPGTQIRGEQYF. The CDR3 DNA reads TGTGCCAGCAGACCCGGGACTCAAATCAGAGGGGAGCAGTACTTC.